One and the same sample provided the 31 T cell receptor beta chains below, sequenced in a study of human T cells and chemical hapten exposure. Noted time point: healthy volunteer bleed at 2 weeks. Unfractionated whole blood yielded total RNA. TCRdb ran MiXCR on the RACE reads and lists one entry per CDR3 protein. The sample yields about 45,000 distinct CDR3 sequences, about 4.1% seen once. What was sequenced was whole blood. Receptors were obtained from a human donor in good health. Some clones in this sample may be carry-over from other donors' samples.

This chain connects TRBV7-9 to TRBJ2-2; tentatively, D is TRBD1 (5 bases). CDR3 size: 14 residues. With 9 bases removed from V and 2 bases from J, the gap between germline ends came to 13 bases. Germline V gives CDR1 SEHNR, CDR2 FQNEAQ (reference sequence). CDR3 region: CARSPDTNTGELFF. As DNA, the CDR3 is TGTGCCAGGTCCCCGGACACAAACACCGGGGAGCTGTTTTTT.

This clonotype was recorded at least ten times. The rearrangement links TRBV27 to TRBJ2-1, with D perhaps TRBD2 (5 bases). Trimming stripped 4 bases from V and 9 bases from J, with 19 bases between. The length of the CDR3 is 15 residues. Germline V gives CDR1 MNHEY, CDR2 SMNVEV (reference sequence). Here the CDR3 DNA reads TGTGCCAGCAGTTCCCTAGGATGGAGGTGGGGTGAGCAGTTCTTC. Encoded protein: CASSSLGWRWGEQFF.

The table lists this clonotype with a few counts. The chain is built from TRBV5-5 and TRBJ2-1, with 8 bases identical to TRBD2. Trimming at V came to 4 bases and at J to 10 bases, leaving 13 bases not matched to a gene. Per germline, CDR1 SGHKS and CDR2 YYEKEE (reference sequence). This CDR3 contains 15 residues. As DNA, the CDR3 is TGTGCCAGCAGCCCTAGCCCAGCGGGGGTAATAGAGCAGTTCTTC. Its translation: CASSPSPAGVIEQFF. The whole variable domain, remainder taken from reference TRBV5-5 and TRBJ2-1, is DAGVTQSPTHLIKTRGQQVTLRCSPISGHKSVSWYQQVLGQGPQFIFQYYEKEERGRGNFPDRFSARQFPNYSSELNVNALLLGDSALYLCASSPSPAGVIEQFFGPGTRLTVL.

The CDR3, as DNA: TGTGCCACCAGTGATTCAGGGGGCGCCTACACAGATACGCAGTATTTT. Protein product: CATSDSGGAYTDTQYF. V is TRBV24-1 and J is TRBJ2-3, with TRBD1 matching over 8 bases. Trimming removed 2 bases from V and 2 bases from J; junction bases left unmatched: 5. Germline V gives CDR1 KGHDR, CDR2 SFDVKD. The CDR3 has 16 residues.

This clonotype occurred many times. The rearrangement uses TRBV28 and TRBJ2-7, with 9 positions matching TRBD1. The CDR3 covers 14 residues. Germline V lookup: CDR1 MDHEN, CDR2 SYDVKM. J was trimmed by 0 bases and V by 6 bases; bases with no gene match: 3. The CDR3 here is CASRDRGSSYEQYF. The CDR3 DNA sequence: TGTGCCAGCAGGGACAGGGGTAGCTCCTACGAGCAGTACTTC.

The chain recombines TRBV11-3 with TRBJ2-6, with 7 bases identical to TRBD2. This CDR3 contains 19 residues. Germline CDR1 and CDR2: SGHNT and YENEEA. V was pared by 0 bases and J by 0 bases, with 8 bases of the junction left unmatched. The CDR3 loop is CASSLDQSSGNSGANVLTF. For the CDR3, the DNA is TGTGCCAGCAGCTTAGATCAATCTAGCGGCAACTCTGGGGCCAACGTCCTGACTTTC.

This clonotype was seen ten or more times. V usage is TRBV4-1 and J usage is TRBJ1-2; 7 bases agree with TRBD1. The V gene end was trimmed by 0 bases and the J gene end by 1 base; junction bases not matched to a gene: 5. CDR1 and CDR2 (germline): MGHRA, YSYEKL. There are 16 residues in the CDR3. DNA of the CDR3: TGCGCCAGCAGCCAAGATTCTTACAGGGGTAACTATGGCTACACCTTC. It encodes CASSQDSYRGNYGYTF.

This chain uses TRBV29-1 with TRBJ1-3; tentatively, D is TRBD1 (5 bases). CDR1 is SQVTM, CDR2 ANQGSEA, per germline. Between the trimmed V and J ends, which lost 7 bases and 4 bases, there was a span of 17 bases. The CDR3 sequence is 14 residues long. CDR3 sequence reads: CSARGREDGNTIYF. In DNA, the CDR3 is TGCAGCGCTCGGGGCAGGGAGGACGGAAACACCATATATTTT.

This clonotype was counted many times. The rearrangement joins TRBV5-6 to TRBJ1-4, with 7 bases identical to TRBD1. This CDR3 region has 18 residues. CDR1 SGHDT and CDR2 YYEEEE come from the germline V gene. V was pared by 0 bases and J by 5 bases, with 13 bases of the junction left unmatched. The CDR3, as DNA: TGTGCCAGCAGCTTGGTTCCGACAGGGAGGACTTCAAATGAAAAACTGTTTTTT. This codes for CASSLVPTGRTSNEKLFF.

This clonotype appeared many times. The genes are TRBV18 and TRBJ1-1; 7 bases fit TRBD1. Trimming at V came to 4 bases and at J to 4 bases, leaving 9 bases not matched to a gene. The germline CDR1 and CDR2 sequences are KGHSH and LQKENI. This CDR3 is built from 15 residues. The CDR3 is CASSHYNRGGTEAFF. The CDR3 DNA sequence: TGTGCCAGCTCACACTATAACAGGGGCGGCACTGAAGCTTTCTTT.

This clonotype was seen repeatedly, ten times or more. V and J are TRBV9 and TRBJ2-2; a weak D match, TRBD1 (5 bases). CDR3 length equals 13 residues. The germline V gene encodes CDR1 SGDLS and CDR2 YYNGEE. Trimming took off 3 bases at V and 11 bases at J, with 14 bases between the two ends. CDR3 nucleotides: TGTGCCAGCAGCGACAGAAGGGGTTATGAGCTGTTTTTT. Amino acids: CASSDRRGYELFF.

This clonotype was seen more than once but under ten times. The chain joins TRBV18 to TRBJ2-7, with D possibly being TRBD1 or TRBD2 (5 bases each). The ends were cut back, 6 bases at V and 5 bases at J, with 17 bases in the middle. Germline V gives CDR1 KGHSH, CDR2 LQKENI. CDR3 size: 14 residues. CDR3 sequence reads: CASSGTEGRNEQYF. The CDR3 nucleotides read TGTGCCAGCTCCGGAACAGAGGGGCGAAACGAGCAGTACTTC.

A few counts support this clonotype. The chain is built from TRBV18 and TRBJ2-1; a possible D gene is TRBD1 (6 bases). This CDR3 is built from 15 residues. In germline, CDR1 is KGHSH, CDR2 LQKENI. Trimming removed 3 bases from V and 2 bases from J, with 11 bases in between. The CDR3 DNA is TGTGCCAGCTCACCTCCCAGGGGACCCTACAATGAGCAGTTCTTC. This translates into CASSPPRGPYNEQFF. The entire variable domain, with the rest obtained from reference TRBV18 and TRBJ2-1, is as follows: NAGVMQNPRHLVRRRGQEARLRCSPMKGHSHVYWYRQLPEEGLKFMVYLQKENIIDESGMPKERFSAEFPKEGPSILRIQQVVRGDSAAYFCASSPPRGPYNEQFFGPGTRLTVL.

This clonotype was observed once. It may be a read error: a sequence one base away is much more abundant. The chain carries TRBV28 and TRBJ1-5, with a possible D match to TRBD1 (5 bases). The germline V gene encodes CDR1 MDHEN and CDR2 SYDVKM. This CDR3 region has 14 residues. The CDR3 sequence is CASSGAVSNQPRHF. In DNA, the CDR3 is TGTGCCAGCTCTGGGGCCGTTAGCAATCAGCCCCGGCATTTT.

V and J are TRBV12-3 or TRBV12-4 and TRBJ1-6; the D is unclear. The length of the CDR3 is 14 residues. Deletions cut 3 bases from V and 7 bases from J, with 10 bases between. Written as DNA, the CDR3 is TGTGCCAGCAGTTTTAAGGGTTGGAATTCACCCCTCCACTTT. Translated: CASSFKGWNSPLHF.

This clonotype was recorded at least ten times. The chain recombines TRBV30 with TRBJ2-7; D might be TRBD2 (7 bases). The CDR3 is 15 residues long. From germline, CDR1 is GTSNPN and CDR2 SVGIG (reference sequence). V gave up 1 base and J gave up 0 bases, with 13 bases separating them. As DNA, the CDR3 is TGTGCCTGGAGTGACGGGGGGCCGCGCTCCTACGAGCAGTACTTC. Translation gives CAWSDGGPRSYEQYF.

The chain combines TRBV11-2 with TRBJ2-3, with TRBD1 matching over 8 bases. CDR1 SGHAT and CDR2 FQNNGV come from the germline V gene. The CDR3 is 14 residues long. The V gene end was trimmed by 1 base and the J gene end by 5 bases; junction bases not matched to a gene: 2. This chain's CDR3 is CASSLAGTGDTQYF. CDR3 DNA sequence: TGTGCCAGCAGCTTAGCTGGGACAGGAGATACGCAGTATTTT.

CDR3 loop: CASMWIYNTEAFF. CDR3 nucleotides: TGCGCCAGCATGTGGATTTACAACACTGAAGCTTTCTTT. J is TRBJ1-1 and V is TRBV5-1; D is ambiguous. CDR3 length: 13 residues. Germline V gene data show CDR1 as SGHRS and CDR2 as YFSETQ. Deletions cut 6 bases from V and 2 bases from J, with 11 bases between.

This clonotype came up many times. The J gene is TRBJ2-1, the V gene TRBV7-2; TRBD2 aligns across 7 bases. This CDR3 spans 16 amino acids. The ends lost 1 base at V and 7 bases at J; junction bases unmatched: 10. Germline V gives CDR1 SGHTA, CDR2 FQGNSA. CDR3 sequence reads: CASSLVGGRAGNEQFF. CDR3 sequence (DNA): TGTGCCAGCAGCTTAGTCGGTGGGAGGGCCGGAAATGAGCAGTTCTTC.

This clonotype was detected ten times or more. The chain employs TRBV5-5 and TRBJ1-4; 7 nucleotides align to TRBD1. The CDR3 has 17 amino acids. In germline, CDR1 is SGHKS, CDR2 YYEKEE (reference sequence). The ends lost 0 bases at V and 1 base at J; junction bases unmatched: 6. As DNA, the CDR3 is TGTGCCAGCAGCTTGGAAGTCAGGGGGTTAACTAATGAAAAACTGTTTTTT. Its translation is CASSLEVRGLTNEKLFF.

The J gene is TRBJ2-1, the V gene TRBV27, with D possibly being TRBD1 or TRBD2 (6 bases each). The CDR3 has 14 residues. The V end lost 6 bases, the J end lost 7 bases, and 16 bases lay between the germline ends. Looked up from germline, CDR1 is MNHEY and CDR2 is SMNVEV (reference sequence). DNA for the CDR3: TGTGCCAGCAGGAAGGGGGGCGCGGGGAATGAGCAGTTCTTC. It translates to CASRKGGAGNEQFF.

As to this clonotype: This could be a read error, since a much larger clone is one nucleotide away. V is TRBV29-1 and J is TRBJ2-6, with D unresolved. The CDR3 runs to 13 residues. CDR1 is SQVTM, CDR2 ANQGSEA, per germline. The germline V and J ends were trimmed by 5 bases and 2 bases, with 7 bases remaining between them. Here the CDR3 reads CSVTYTGANVLTF. In DNA form, the CDR3 reads TGCAGCGTTACGTATACTGGGGCCAACGTCCTGACTTTC.

This clonotype was detected many times. The chain is built from TRBV27 and TRBJ2-2, with D tentatively TRBD1 (5 bases). V was cut by 3 bases and J by 4 bases, with 9 bases left in between. The CDR3 is made up of 14 amino acids. Germline V gene sequence: CDR1 MNHEY, CDR2 SMNVEV (reference sequence). CDR3 nucleotides: TGTGCCAGCAGTTTCAGACAGACCACCGGGGAGCTGTTTTTT. It translates to CASSFRQTTGELFF.

Note on this clonotype: A read error may be the cause here, since a much bigger clone is one base away. The chain uses TRBV2 and TRBJ1-1; no clear D. The CDR3 loop spans 14 amino acids. V lost 1 base to trimming and J lost 4 bases, with 10 bases between them. From germline, CDR1 is SNHLY and CDR2 FYNNEI. This CDR3 reads CASSEVVMGTEAFF. The CDR3 DNA sequence: TGTGCCAGCAGTGAAGTGGTAATGGGCACTGAAGCTTTCTTT. Full variable domain (remainder filled in from reference TRBV2 and TRBJ1-1): EPEVTQTPSHQVTQMGQEVILRCVPISNHLYFYWYRQILGQKVEFLVSFYNNEISEKSEIFDDQFSVERPDGSNFTLKIRSTKLEDSAMYFCASSEVVMGTEAFFGQGTRLTVV.

This sequence joins TRBV5-1 and TRBJ2-7, with unresolved D. Germline V gives CDR1 SGHRS, CDR2 YFSETQ. The V and J ends lost 4 bases and 6 bases respectively, with 11 bases between them. The length of the CDR3 is 12 residues. The DNA of the CDR3 is TGCGCCAGCAGCCTACGATCCGCCGAGCAGTACTTC. It encodes CASSLRSAEQYF.

This CDR3 is CASSLLAGSTGELFF. The CDR3 DNA sequence: TGTGCCAGCAGCTTACTAGCGGGATCCACCGGGGAGCTGTTTTTT. The chain has TRBV7-9 and TRBJ2-2; 9 positions agree with TRBD2. This CDR3 region has 15 residues. V dropped 2 bases and J dropped 4; count of bases not matched to a gene: 2. The V gene's germline CDR1 is SEHNR and CDR2 FQNEAQ (reference sequence).

This clonotype was observed a handful of times. The chain has TRBV7-9 and TRBJ1-4; TRBD1 matches at 7 bases. Germline-derived CDR1 and CDR2 are SEHNR and FQNEAQ (reference sequence). V dropped 7 bases and J dropped 6; count of bases not matched to a gene: 11. The CDR3 length is 15 residues. As DNA, the CDR3 is TGTGCCAGCAACCCCCCGGGACAGCGGGATGAAAAACTGTTTTTT. Its protein is CASNPPGQRDEKLFF.

This clonotype was detected many times. One junction end disagrees with the germline gene, perhaps due to a read error. The rearrangement joins TRBV18 to TRBJ2-7, with D tentatively TRBD1 or TRBD2 (5 bases each). Looked up from germline, CDR1 is KGHSH and CDR2 is LQKENI. The CDR3 runs to 14 residues. The CDR3 bases are TGTGCCAGCTCACCTTCGGCAGGGAGCCTGGGGATTTCTTTC. Amino acids: CASSPSAGSLGISF.

This clonotype has more than one count but fewer than ten. This chain joins TRBV5-4 and TRBJ2-2; 11 positions match TRBD2. The CDR3 runs to 16 residues. In germline, CDR1 is SGHNT, CDR2 YYREEE (reference sequence). V lost 1 base and J lost 4; bases outside the gene matches: 3. CDR3 sequence (DNA): TGTGCCAGCAGCTTGCCCCTAGCGGGAGGCACCGGGGAGCTGTTTTTT. It specifies CASSLPLAGGTGELFF.

This clonotype was observed at least ten times. The rearrangement joins TRBV9 to TRBJ1-1; tentatively, D is TRBD1 (6 bases). The CDR3 length is 14 residues. Germline lookup yields CDR1 SGDLS and CDR2 YYNGEE. V was trimmed by 7 bases and J by 1 base, leaving 14 bases between them. The CDR3 sequence: CASAPGQPNTEAFF. As DNA, the CDR3 is TGTGCCAGCGCCCCTGGACAGCCGAACACTGAAGCTTTCTTT.

This clonotype was observed many times. V usage is TRBV5-4 and J usage is TRBJ1-4; maybe TRBD1 (5 bases). V lost 1 base and J lost 11, with 9 bases in between. Germline CDR1 SGHNT, CDR2 YYREEE (reference sequence). The CDR3 totals 12 residues. CDR3 in DNA: TGTGCCAGCAGCTTGTCAGGGTACAAACTGTTTTTT. Its translation: CASSLSGYKLFF.